This TCR beta chain was sequenced for a study of monozygotic twins with inflammatory bowel disease. The CDR3 totals 14 residues. Germline V gene data show CDR1 as ENHRY and CDR2 as SYGVKD. A remark on this clonotype: As yet, its antigen is unknown.

Study results and caveats: Support for any single strong IBD-associated signal or clonotype was not found.

Template switching added UMIs carrying a 6-nucleotide sample barcode. Reprocessing the 5' RACE reads, TCRdb reports a single entry for every CDR3 protein and omits DNA. Its clone listing holds about 150,000 distinct CDR3 sequences. This receptor was identified in a human donor with ulcerative colitis or Crohn's disease, or a healthy co-twin of an affected twin (not recorded which). Material for sequencing was blood. The chain has TRBV10-3 and TRBJ1-2; the TRBD1 assignment by TCRdb is unverifiable without DNA. The CDR3 sequence is CAISVGRRTGQGDF.